What follows is one TCR beta chain and its context. Its antigen is unknown. The sample belongs to a study of vaccination effects on CD4 cells after COVID-19. Findings and caveats of the study: Missing from the study were early post-infection timepoints, and its convalescent patients were few.

Losses at the gene ends were 5 bases for V and 5 bases for J; bases not matched to a gene: 11. The CDR3 totals 15 residues. Germline CDR1 and CDR2: SGHTA and FQGNSA. ViraFEST used viral peptide pools to expand antigen-specific CD4+ T cells before sequencing. Once cultured for approximately ten days, the cells underwent separation to obtain CD4+ T cells. It was between March and December 2020 that the person had a SARS-CoV-2 infection confirmed by PCR. Cultures of over 1.5 million PBMC per well contained roughly 9.4 IU/ml IL-2 plus 10 ug/ml peptides. It was on days 3 and 7 that half the medium was replaced with IL-2 medium. Libraries were prepared by immunoSEQ multiplex PCR; TCRdb keeps only in-frame clonotypes and omits some of them. This sample yields about 27,000 clones, of which 65% to 75% are seen a single time; less than 20% belongs to the top ten.

The sample here was CD4+ T cells from PBMCs cultured with SARS-CoV-2 spike peptides, taken before COVID-19 vaccination. The V call is TRBV7-2, the J call TRBJ1-2; 7 nucleotides line up with TRBD1. This TCR was recovered from a human donor who had a prior SARS-CoV-2 infection. The CDR3 protein is CASSQRAGGGYGYTF. The CDR3 nucleotides read TGTGCCAGCAGCCAAAGGGCAGGGGGTGGTTATGGCTACACCTTC.